The 17 T cell receptor beta chains below come from one sample, sequenced in a study of blood T cell repertoires in COVID-19. Generated by immunoSEQ multiplex PCR, the TCRdb table keeps only in-frame clones and is missing some. The sample has about 190,000 clones; about 86% are singletons. Sequenced sample: PBMCs or T cells enriched from blood (not recorded which). These TCRs come from a middle-aged woman in a cohort exposed to, infected with or recovered from COVID-19 (not recorded which).

The chain combines TRBV12-3 or TRBV12-4 with TRBJ2-3, with D perhaps TRBD1 (5 bases). The CDR3 covers 12 residues. V gave up 3 bases and J gave up 8 bases, with 9 bases separating them. CDR3 in amino acids: CASSLIRGTQYF. CDR3 DNA: TGTGCCAGCAGTTTGATAAGGGGTACGCAGTATTTT.

This chain connects TRBV28 to TRBJ1-4; possibly TRBD1 for D (6 bases). CDR1 MDHEN and CDR2 SYDVKM come from the germline V gene. Trimming took off 6 bases at V and 8 bases at J, with 16 bases between the two ends. The CDR3 extends over 14 amino acids. CDR3 in DNA: TGTGCCAGCAGCCGACAGGATGGTCAGGAAAAACTGTTTTTT. Protein: CASSRQDGQEKLFF. The full variable domain, its missing parts supplied by reference TRBV28 and TRBJ1-4, is DVKVTQSSRYLVKRTGEKVFLECVQDMDHENMFWYRQDPGLGLRLIYFSYDVKMKEKGDIPEGYSVSREKKERFSLILESASTNQTSMYLCASSRQDGQEKLFFGSGTQLSVL.

The chain employs TRBV14 and TRBJ1-4, with D unclear. The CDR3 spans 18 residues. Trimming stripped 1 base from V and 4 bases from J, with 19 bases between. Germline CDR1 is SGHDN and CDR2 is FVKESK. CDR3 amino acids: CASSQVFRGRKDNEKLFF. CDR3 nucleotide sequence: TGTGCCAGCAGCCAAGTTTTCCGAGGGAGGAAGGATAATGAAAAACTGTTTTTT.

The chain carries TRBV19 and TRBJ1-1; D is uncertain. This CDR3 comprises 14 residues. The germline V gene encodes CDR1 LNHDA and CDR2 SQIVND (reference sequence). V shed 7 bases and J shed 0 bases, with 12 bases lying between them. CDR3 sequence: CASKRIDLNTEAFF. CDR3 DNA sequence: TGTGCCAGTAAGCGGATAGACTTGAACACTGAAGCTTTCTTT.

This chain uses TRBV5-1 with TRBJ2-5; D may be TRBD2 (5 bases). This CDR3 has 13 amino acids. The germline V gene has CDR1 SGHRS and CDR2 YFSETQ. Trimming removed 4 bases from V and 5 bases from J, with 12 bases in between. CDR3 loop: CASSPSAAETQYF. DNA of the CDR3: TGCGCCAGCAGCCCGTCAGCGGCCGAGACCCAGTACTTC.

This rearrangement joins TRBV27 to TRBJ1-1; 9 bases map to TRBD1. The length of the CDR3 is 16 residues. V shed 6 bases, J shed 3 bases, and the junction held 11 bases outside the gene matches. Germline-derived CDR1 and CDR2 are MNHEY and SMNVEV (reference sequence). CDR3 sequence: CASSSKGDRADTEAFF. The CDR3 DNA reads TGTGCCAGCAGCTCAAAGGGGGACAGGGCTGACACTGAAGCTTTCTTT.

The chain carries TRBV11-2 and TRBJ1-1, with 7 nucleotides matching TRBD1. The CDR3 sequence is 15 residues long. The V gene's germline CDR1 is SGHAT and CDR2 FQNNGV. V lost 1 base, J lost 2 bases, and 4 bases stayed unmatched. CDR3 nucleotide sequence: TGTGCCAGCAGCTTAGGGGACAGACCTAACACTGAAGCTTTCTTT. It yields the protein CASSLGDRPNTEAFF.

V and J are TRBV28 and TRBJ2-7; the match to TRBD1 covers 7 bases. Germline CDR1 is MDHEN and CDR2 is SYDVKM. Trimming cost V 6 bases and J 3 bases; bases outside gene matches: 5. CDR3 size: 13 residues. As DNA, the CDR3 is TGTGCCAGCAGGGGACAGTGGAGCTACGAGCAGTACTTC. It codes for CASRGQWSYEQYF.

This chain connects TRBV10-3 to TRBJ2-7; perhaps TRBD1 as D (5 bases). The CDR3 covers 12 residues. V was trimmed by 6 bases and J by 5 bases, leaving 11 bases between them. Looked up from germline, CDR1 is ENHRY and CDR2 is SYGVKD. The CDR3 protein is CAISLDSNEQYF. The CDR3 DNA sequence: TGTGCCATCAGCCTCGACAGTAACGAGCAGTACTTC.

This rearrangement joins TRBV7-2 to TRBJ2-7, with 7 positions matching TRBD2. V was clipped by 5 bases and J by 5 bases; unmatched bases: 12. In germline, CDR1 is SGHTA, CDR2 FQGNSA. This CDR3 comprises 15 residues. In nucleotides, the CDR3 is TGTGCCAGCAGCGCTAACTGGCGGGAGTACCACGAGCAGTACTTC. This sequence encodes CASSANWREYHEQYF.

V is TRBV5-5 and J is TRBJ2-7, with D tentatively TRBD1 (6 bases). The CDR3 contains 13 residues. The germline V gene has CDR1 SGHKS and CDR2 YYEKEE (reference sequence). The germline V and J ends were trimmed by 7 bases and 3 bases, with 14 bases remaining between them. The CDR3 DNA follows: TGTGCCAGCGGCGACAGGACCTTCTACGAGCAGTACTTC. This translates into CASGDRTFYEQYF.

The CDR3 sequence: CASSDTRGGGVYGGYTF. The DNA of the CDR3 is TGTGCCAGCAGCGACACCAGGGGAGGGGGTGTCTATGGAGGCTACACCTTC. The genes are TRBV5-4 and TRBJ1-2; possibly TRBD1 for D (6 bases). Germline V gene sequence: CDR1 SGHNT, CDR2 YYREEE (reference sequence). The CDR3 consists of 17 residues. The germline V and J ends were trimmed by 4 bases and 8 bases, with 27 bases remaining between them.

The chain carries TRBV5-5 and TRBJ1-3, with D tentatively TRBD1 (5 bases). CDR3 length: 15 residues. Germline V gives CDR1 SGHKS, CDR2 YYEKEE (reference sequence). The ends were cut back, 1 base at V and 6 bases at J, with 14 bases in the middle. The CDR3 DNA sequence: TGTGCCAGCAGCTTGCAGGTGGGCAGGGAAAACACCATATATTTT. Its protein is CASSLQVGRENTIYF.

The sample holds a few counts of this clone. The chain links TRBV10-3 to TRBJ2-1, with 7 bases fitting TRBD2. V was clipped by 0 bases and J by 3 bases; unmatched bases: 5. CDR1 and CDR2 from the germline V gene are ENHRY and SYGVKD. The CDR3 extends over 16 amino acids. Written as DNA, the CDR3 is TGTGCCATCAGTGAGTCGGCTAGCGGAGTCTACAATGAGCAGTTCTTC. Translation: CAISESASGVYNEQFF.

The chain couples TRBV30 to TRBJ2-1; perhaps TRBD1 as D (6 bases). This CDR3 contains 15 residues. The germline V gene encodes CDR1 GTSNPN and CDR2 SVGIG (reference sequence). The V and J ends lost 1 base and 4 bases respectively, with 14 bases between them. CDR3 sequence reads: CAWSGSGTPYNEQFF. The CDR3 bases are TGTGCCTGGAGTGGGTCCGGGACACCTTACAATGAGCAGTTCTTC. The full variable domain, with the rest looked up from reference TRBV30 and TRBJ2-1, is SQTIHQWPATLVQPVGSPLSLECTVEGTSNPNLYWYRQAAGRGLQLLFYSVGIGQISSEVPQNLSASRPQDRQFILSSKKLLLSDSGFYLCAWSGSGTPYNEQFFGPGTRLTVL.

The chain combines TRBV5-4 with TRBJ2-7; TRBD2 agrees at 9 bases. CDR1 and CDR2 (germline): SGHNT, YYREEE (reference sequence). CDR3 length equals 18 residues. Losses at the gene ends were 4 bases for V and 6 bases for J; bases not matched to a gene: 20. DNA for the CDR3: TGTGCCAGCAGCCGAAACCCCCTGCAAGCGGGAGGAGGTCGCGAGCAGTACTTC. Protein product: CASSRNPLQAGGGREQYF.

This chain uses TRBV9 with TRBJ2-7; TRBD1 is a possible D gene (5 bases). Deletions cut 0 bases from V and 3 bases from J, with 16 bases between. The germline CDR1 and CDR2 sequences are SGDLS and YYNGEE. The CDR3 has 16 amino acids. CDR3 nucleotide sequence: TGTGCCAGCAGCGTAGCTACAGGCTCTCCCTTCTACGAGCAGTACTTC. It codes for CASSVATGSPFYEQYF.